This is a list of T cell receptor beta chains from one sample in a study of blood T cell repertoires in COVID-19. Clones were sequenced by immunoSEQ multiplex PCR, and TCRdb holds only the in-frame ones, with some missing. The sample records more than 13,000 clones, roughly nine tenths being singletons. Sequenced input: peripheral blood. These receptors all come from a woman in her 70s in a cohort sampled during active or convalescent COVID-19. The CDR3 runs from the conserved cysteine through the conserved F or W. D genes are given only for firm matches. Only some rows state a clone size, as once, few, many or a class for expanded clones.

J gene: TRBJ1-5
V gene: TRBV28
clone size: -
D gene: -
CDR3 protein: CASYDSFDQPQHF
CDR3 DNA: TGTGCCAGCTATGACAGCTTCGATCAGCCCCAGCATTTT

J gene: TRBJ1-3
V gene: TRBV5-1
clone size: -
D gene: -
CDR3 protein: CASRAENSGNTIYF
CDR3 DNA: TGCGCCAGCAGGGCAGAAAACTCTGGAAACACCATATATTTT

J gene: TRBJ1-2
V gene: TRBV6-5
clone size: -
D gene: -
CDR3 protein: CASSYSRTESYTF
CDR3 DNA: TGTGCCAGCAGTTATTCCCGGACAGAAAGCTACACCTTC

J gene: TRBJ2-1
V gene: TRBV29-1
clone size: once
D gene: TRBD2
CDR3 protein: CSVSPLAGGVYNEQFF
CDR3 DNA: TGCAGCGTTTCCCCTCTAGCGGGGGGCGTTTACAATGAGCAGTTCTTC

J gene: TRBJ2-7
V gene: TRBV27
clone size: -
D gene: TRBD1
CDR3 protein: CASKLVTSGGEQYF
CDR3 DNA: TGTGCCAGCAAACTGGTCACTTCAGGGGGCGAGCAGTACTTC

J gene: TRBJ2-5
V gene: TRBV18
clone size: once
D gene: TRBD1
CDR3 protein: CASSPGQGKETQYF
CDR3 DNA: TGTGCCAGCTCACCGGGACAGGGCAAAGAGACCCAGTACTTC

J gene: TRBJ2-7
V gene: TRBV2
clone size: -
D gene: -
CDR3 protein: CASSEAPAYEQYF
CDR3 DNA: TGTGCCAGCAGTGAAGCGCCCGCCTATGAGCAGTACTTC

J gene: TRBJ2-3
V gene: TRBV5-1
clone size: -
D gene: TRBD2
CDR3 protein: CASSSPPGTSGGLSTDTQYF
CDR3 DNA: TGCGCCAGCAGCTCGCCCCCCGGGACTAGCGGGGGCCTTAGCACAGATACGCAGTATTTT

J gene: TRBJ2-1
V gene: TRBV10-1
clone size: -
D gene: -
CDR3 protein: CASIVAGNPYYNEQFF
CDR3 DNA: TGCGCCAGCATAGTGGCAGGGAACCCCTACTACAATGAGCAGTTCTTC

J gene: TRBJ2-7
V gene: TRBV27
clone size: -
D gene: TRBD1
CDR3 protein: CASSLRTGVTATYEQYF
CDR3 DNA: TGTGCCAGCAGTTTAAGGACAGGGGTTACTGCCACCTACGAGCAGTACTTC

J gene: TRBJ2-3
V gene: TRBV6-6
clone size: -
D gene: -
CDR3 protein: CASSLSRGGSTDTQYF
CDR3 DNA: TGTGCCAGCAGCCTTTCCCGGGGTGGTAGCACAGATACGCAGTATTTT

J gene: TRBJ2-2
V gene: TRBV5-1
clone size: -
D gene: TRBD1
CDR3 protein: CASSLGQADTGELFF
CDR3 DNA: TGCGCCAGCAGCTTAGGACAGGCCGACACCGGGGAGCTGTTTTTT

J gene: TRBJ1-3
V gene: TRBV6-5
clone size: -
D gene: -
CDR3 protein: CASRALVGAGNTIYF
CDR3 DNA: TGTGCCAGCAGAGCTCTTGTAGGGGCTGGAAACACCATATATTTT

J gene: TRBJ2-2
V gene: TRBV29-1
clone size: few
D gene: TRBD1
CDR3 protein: CSVARGTGNTGELFF
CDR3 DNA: TGCAGCGTTGCAAGGGGGACAGGGAACACCGGGGAGCTGTTTTTT

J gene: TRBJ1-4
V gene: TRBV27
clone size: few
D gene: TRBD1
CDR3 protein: CASSSEGAEKLFF
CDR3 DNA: TGTGCCAGCAGCTCCGAGGGGGCTGAAAAACTGTTTTTT

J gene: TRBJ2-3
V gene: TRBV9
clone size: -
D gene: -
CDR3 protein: CASSADFFSSTDTQYF
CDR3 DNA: TGTGCCAGCAGCGCGGACTTTTTCTCTAGCACAGATACGCAGTATTTT

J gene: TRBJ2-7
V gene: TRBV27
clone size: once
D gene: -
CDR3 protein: CASRSFPTVSYEQYF
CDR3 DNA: TGTGCCAGCAGATCATTCCCGACAGTCTCCTACGAGCAGTACTTC

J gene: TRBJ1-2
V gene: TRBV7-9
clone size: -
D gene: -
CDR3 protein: CASSEGGYGYTF
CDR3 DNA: TGTGCCAGCAGCGAAGGAGGCTATGGCTACACCTTC

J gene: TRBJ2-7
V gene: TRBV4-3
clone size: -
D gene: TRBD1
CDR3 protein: CASSQQPGQSYEQYF
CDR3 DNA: TGCGCCAGCAGCCAACAGCCGGGACAGTCCTACGAGCAGTACTTC

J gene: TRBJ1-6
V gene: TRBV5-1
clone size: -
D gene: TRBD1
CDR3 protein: CASSEQQGKNSPLHF
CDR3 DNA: TGCGCCAGCAGCGAACAACAGGGGAAGAATTCACCCCTCCACTTT

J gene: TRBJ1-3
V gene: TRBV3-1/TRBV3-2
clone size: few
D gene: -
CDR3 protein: CASSQAGSGNTIYF
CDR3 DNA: TGTGCCAGCAGCCAAGCAGGTAGTGGAAACACCATATATTTT

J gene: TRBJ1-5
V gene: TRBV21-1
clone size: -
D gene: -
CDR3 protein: CASAGGGKRDQPQHF
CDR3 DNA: TGTGCCAGCGCTGGGGGGGGGAAGAGAGATCAGCCCCAGCATTTT